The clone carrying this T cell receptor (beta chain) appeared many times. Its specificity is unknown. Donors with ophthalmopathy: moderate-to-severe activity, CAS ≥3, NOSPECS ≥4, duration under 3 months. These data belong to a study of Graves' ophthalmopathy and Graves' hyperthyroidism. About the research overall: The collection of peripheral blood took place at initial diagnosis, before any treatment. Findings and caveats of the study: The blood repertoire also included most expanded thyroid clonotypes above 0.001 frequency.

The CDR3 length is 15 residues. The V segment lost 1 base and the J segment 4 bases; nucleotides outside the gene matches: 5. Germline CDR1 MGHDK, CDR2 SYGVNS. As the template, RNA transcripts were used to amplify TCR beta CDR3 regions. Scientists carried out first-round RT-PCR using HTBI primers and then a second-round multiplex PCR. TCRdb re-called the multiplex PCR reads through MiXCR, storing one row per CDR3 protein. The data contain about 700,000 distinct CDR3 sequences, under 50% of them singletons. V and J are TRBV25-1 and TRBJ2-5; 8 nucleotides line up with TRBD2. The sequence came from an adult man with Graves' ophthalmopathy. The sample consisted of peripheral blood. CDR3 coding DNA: TGTGCCAGCAGTGAATCGGGACGGGGGGGAGAGACCCAGTACTTC. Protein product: CASSESGRGGETQYF. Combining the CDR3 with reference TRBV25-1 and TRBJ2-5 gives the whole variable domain EADIYQTPRYLVIGTGKKITLECSQTMGHDKMYWYQQDPGMELHLIHYSYGVNSTEKGDLSSESTVSRIRTEHFPLTLESARPSHTSQYLCASSESGRGGETQYFGPGTRLLVL.